This T cell receptor beta chain is drawn from a study of blood T cells in healthy people across ages. Through a sample-barcoded 5' primer and a J-beta primer mix, a second PCR was run for roughly 7 to 12 cycles. TCRdb used MiXCR to reprocess the 5' RACE reads, holding one entry per CDR3 protein. The sample has approximately 490,000 distinct CDR3 sequences, 24% seen once. The V end lost 5 bases, the J end lost 7 bases, and 14 bases lay between the germline ends. This CDR3 is built from 13 residues. Germline V gene sequence: CDR1 SGHTA, CDR2 FQGTGA. These data were also filed under a second study, of T cells of mothers and their children.

This clonotype originated in a boy aged 5 to 17 in good health. The chain employs TRBV7-3 and TRBJ1-2, with unresolved D. The sample comprised blood. CDR3 sequence reads: CASSAGGGGGYTF. Written as DNA, the CDR3 is TGTGCCAGCAGCGCCGGAGGCGGTGGTGGCTACACCTTC.